This TCR beta chain was documented in a study of lymphopenia after photon versus proton radiotherapy. Findings and limits, study-wide: Relative stability marked proton patients; photon patients lost diversity and naive cells. Better survival with proton therapy was suggested as possible, not demonstrated. Oligoclonal CD8+ Temra expansion after nadir drove photon patients' diversity drop. A bigger post-nadir fall in TCR diversity correlated inversely with survival time in deceased patients.

Between the trimmed V and J ends, which lost 0 bases and 5 bases, there was a span of 13 bases. The CDR3 has 15 residues. CDR1 is LGHNA, CDR2 YSLEER, per germline. Worth noting for this clone: The antigen is not known.

Clones were sequenced by immunoSEQ multiplex PCR, and TCRdb holds only the in-frame ones, with some missing. The data show approximately 7,300 clones, just under 95% seen once. The source material was peripheral blood, sampled from a patient treated with photon-based radiotherapy. This receptor was taken from a woman between 45 and 65 years old with cholangiocarcinoma. The chain carries TRBV4-3 and TRBJ2-5; D gene ambiguous. The CDR3 region has the DNA TGCGCCAGCAGCCAAGATATGGGGTTAGGGGAGACCCAGTACTTC. It is translated as CASSQDMGLGETQYF.